Listed here is a single T cell receptor (beta chain). One entry per CDR3 protein, called by TCRdb with MiXCR from the 5' RACE reads. The data hold approximately 180,000 distinct CDR3 sequences, with 16% observed a single time. The data derive from a study of T-cell memory formation after mild COVID-19. The germline V and J ends were trimmed by 6 bases and 4 bases, with 21 bases remaining between them. This CDR3 has 15 residues. Germline CDR1 and CDR2: SQVTM and ANQGSEA. Material: PBMCs or a T cell subset sorted from them (not recorded which). This TCR was recovered from an adult woman who had mild COVID-19 (a few samples of this study predate the infection). Cell type and time point are not known. The chain has TRBV29-1 and TRBJ1-2, with D perhaps matching TRBD1 (5 bases). The CDR3 nucleotides read TGCAGCGTCCGGTGGAGGGCACAGGTTACCTATGGCTACACCTTC. Translation: CSVRWRAQVTYGYTF. The variable domain in full, with the rest retrieved from reference TRBV29-1 and TRBJ1-2, is SAVISQKPSRDICQRGTSLTIQCQVDSQVTMMFWYRQQPGQSLTLIATANQGSEATYESGFVIDKFPISRPNLTFSTLTVSNMSPEDSSIYLCSVRWRAQVTYGYTFGSGTRLTVV.